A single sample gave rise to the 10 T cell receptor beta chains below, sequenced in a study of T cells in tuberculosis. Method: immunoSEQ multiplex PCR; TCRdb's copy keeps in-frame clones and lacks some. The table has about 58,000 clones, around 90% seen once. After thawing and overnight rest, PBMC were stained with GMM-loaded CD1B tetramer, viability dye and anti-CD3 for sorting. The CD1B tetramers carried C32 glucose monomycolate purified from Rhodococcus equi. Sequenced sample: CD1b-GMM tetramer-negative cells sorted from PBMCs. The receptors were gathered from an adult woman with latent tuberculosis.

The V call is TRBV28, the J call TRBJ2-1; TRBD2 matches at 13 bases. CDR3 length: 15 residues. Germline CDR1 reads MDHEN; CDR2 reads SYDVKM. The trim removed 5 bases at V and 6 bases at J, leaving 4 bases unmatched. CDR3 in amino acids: CASSLLAGGPNEQFF. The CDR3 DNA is TGTGCCAGCAGTCTACTAGCGGGAGGGCCCAATGAGCAGTTCTTC.

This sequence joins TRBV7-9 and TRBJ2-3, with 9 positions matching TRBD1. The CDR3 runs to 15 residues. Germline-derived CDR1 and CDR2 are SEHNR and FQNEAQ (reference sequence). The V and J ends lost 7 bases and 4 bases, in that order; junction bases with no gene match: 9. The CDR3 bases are TGTGCCAGCAACTTCTATACAGGGGGCGCAGATACGCAGTATTTT. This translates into CASNFYTGGADTQYF.

The CDR3 loop is CASSTELGNYGYTF. DNA for the CDR3: TGTGCCAGCAGCACGGAGCTAGGAAACTATGGCTACACCTTC. The chain links TRBV7-9 to TRBJ1-2; no clear D gene. Germline V lookup: CDR1 SEHNR, CDR2 FQNEAQ (reference sequence). Trimming stripped 5 bases from V and 2 bases from J, with 12 bases between. This CDR3 is built from 14 residues.

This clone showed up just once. CDR3 sequence: CASSFLSEIYNEQFF. CDR3 DNA sequence: TGTGCCAGCAGCTTCCTGTCGGAGATCTACAATGAGCAGTTCTTC. V gene TRBV7-9 combines with J gene TRBJ2-1; no reliable D call. The CDR3 is made up of 15 amino acids. V lost 3 bases, J lost 3 bases, and 12 bases lay in between. Germline V gene data show CDR1 as SEHNR and CDR2 as FQNEAQ (reference sequence).

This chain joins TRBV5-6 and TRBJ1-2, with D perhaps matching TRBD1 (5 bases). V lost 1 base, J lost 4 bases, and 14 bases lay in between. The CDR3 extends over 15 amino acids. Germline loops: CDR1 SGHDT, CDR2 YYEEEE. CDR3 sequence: CASSLRTTALYGYTF. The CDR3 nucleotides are TGTGCCAGCAGCTTGAGGACAACAGCACTCTATGGCTACACCTTC.

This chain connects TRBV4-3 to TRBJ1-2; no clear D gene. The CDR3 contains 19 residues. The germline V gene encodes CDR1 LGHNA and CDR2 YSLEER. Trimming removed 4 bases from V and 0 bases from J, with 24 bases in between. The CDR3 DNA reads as TGCGCCAGCAGCCGAGAATTGTGGGAGGACGTATCTTCTAACTATGGCTACACCTTC. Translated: CASSRELWEDVSSNYGYTF.

The CDR3 is CASSSPGVSSGNTIYF. The CDR3, as DNA: TGTGCCAGCAGTTCGCCCGGAGTTTCCTCTGGAAACACCATATATTTT. The chain recombines TRBV6-6 with TRBJ1-3; D gene ambiguous. Germline V gives CDR1 MNHNY, CDR2 SVGAGI (reference sequence). The CDR3 is 16 residues long. V gave up 4 bases and J gave up 0 bases, with 13 bases separating them.

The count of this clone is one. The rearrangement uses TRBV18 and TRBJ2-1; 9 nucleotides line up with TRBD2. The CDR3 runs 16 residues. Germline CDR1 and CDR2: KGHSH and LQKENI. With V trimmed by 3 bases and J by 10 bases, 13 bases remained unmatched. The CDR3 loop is CASSPPMVAGEGEQFF. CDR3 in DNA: TGTGCCAGCTCACCTCCCATGGTAGCGGGAGAGGGCGAGCAGTTCTTC.

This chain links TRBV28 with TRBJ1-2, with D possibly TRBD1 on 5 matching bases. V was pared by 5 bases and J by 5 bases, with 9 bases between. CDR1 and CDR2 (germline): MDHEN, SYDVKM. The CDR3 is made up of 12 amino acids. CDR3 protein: CASSPGGYGYTF. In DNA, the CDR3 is TGTGCCAGCAGTCCGGGGGGATATGGCTACACCTTC.

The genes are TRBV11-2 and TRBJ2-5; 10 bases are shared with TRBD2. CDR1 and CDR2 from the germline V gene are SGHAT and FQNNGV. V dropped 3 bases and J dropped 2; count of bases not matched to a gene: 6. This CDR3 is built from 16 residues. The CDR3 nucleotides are TGTGCCAGCAGCTTGAGGACTAGCGGATTACAAGAGACCCAGTACTTC. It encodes CASSLRTSGLQETQYF.